A selection of T cell receptor beta chains follows, all from one sample in a study of T cells in Graves' hyperthyroidism and ophthalmopathy. MiXCR, applied by TCRdb to the multiplex PCR reads, yields one record per CDR3 protein. The data hold some 490,000 distinct CDR3 sequences, with roughly 22% observed a single time. Sample: blood. These receptors originate from a woman in her 70s with Graves' ophthalmopathy. The CDR3 runs from the conserved cysteine through the conserved F or W. Fields, in order: J gene, clone size, D gene, V gene, CDR3 protein, CDR3 DNA. D genes are given only for firm matches. Size is omitted from some rows. Given values are once, few, many or a class for expanded clones.

>TRBJ1-1|-|-|TRBV5-1
CASSLGGGVINTEAFF
TGCGCCAGCAGCCTAGGTGGTGGGGTGATAAACACTGAAGCTTTCTTT
>TRBJ2-1|many|-|TRBV2
CASSTGTRGHEQFF
TGTGCCAGCAGCACCGGGACCAGGGGCCATGAGCAGTTCTTC
>TRBJ2-3|-|TRBD2|TRBV25-1
CASSDWASGSYRDTQYF
TGTGCCAGCAGTGACTGGGCTAGCGGGAGTTATCGAGATACGCAGTATTTT
>TRBJ2-2|many|-|TRBV12-3/TRBV12-4
CASSLRGGTGELFF
TGTGCCAGCAGCCTCAGGGGGGGGACCGGGGAGCTGTTTTTT
>TRBJ2-7|few|TRBD2|TRBV6-2/TRBV6-3
CASSVAASGFPVFEQYF
TGTGCCAGCAGTGTCGCGGCTAGCGGGTTTCCCGTTTTCGAGCAGTACTTC
>TRBJ1-4|-|TRBD1|TRBV19
CATGQGTTNEKLFF
TGTGCCACGGGACAGGGGACAACTAATGAAAAACTGTTTTTT
>TRBJ2-1|many|TRBD2|TRBV3-1
CASSQGGLAGDEQFF
TGTGCCAGCAGCCAAGGTGGACTAGCGGGAGATGAGCAGTTCTTC
>TRBJ1-2|-|TRBD1|TRBV20-1
CSAYPPGQGTYGYTF
TGCAGTGCTTACCCCCCGGGACAGGGGACCTATGGCTACACCTTC
>TRBJ2-2|few|-|TRBV20-1
CSASDVGDGELFF
TGCAGTGCTAGCGACGTGGGGGACGGGGAGCTGTTTTTT
>TRBJ2-7|few|TRBD2|TRBV30
CAFSSGRTYEQYF
TGTGCCTTTTCTAGCGGGAGAACCTACGAGCAGTACTTC
>TRBJ2-1|few|TRBD2|TRBV28
CASSLSLAGGQAQFF
TGTGCCAGCAGTTTATCCCTAGCGGGAGGTCAGGCGCAGTTCTTC
>TRBJ2-2|-|TRBD1|TRBV7-9
CASSSGGPGELFF
TGTGCCAGCAGTTCAGGGGGCCCCGGGGAGCTGTTTTTT
>TRBJ2-3|many|-|TRBV11-2
CASSKGITDTQYF
TGTGCCAGCAGCAAGGGTATCACAGATACGCAGTATTTT
>TRBJ2-4|many|-|TRBV6-1
CASSSNRVILAKNIQYF
TGTGCCAGCAGTTCGAACAGGGTAATACTAGCCAAAAACATTCAGTACTTC
>TRBJ2-3|many|TRBD2|TRBV27
CASSLSGAGVGLTQYF
TGTGCCAGCAGTTTATCAGGAGCGGGAGTGGGCCTCACGCAGTATTTT
>TRBJ1-6|few|-|TRBV13
CASSLVRASPLHF
TGTGCCAGCAGCTTAGTGAGGGCTTCACCCCTCCACTTT
>TRBJ1-5|many|-|TRBV5-5
CASSLIGNQPQHF
TGTGCCAGCAGTTTAATTGGTAATCAGCCCCAGCATTTT
>TRBJ1-1|few|-|TRBV6-1
CASSSWGWAFF
TGTGCCAGCAGTTCCTGGGGGTGGGCATTCTTT
>TRBJ2-1|few|TRBD2|TRBV20-1
CSATLAGVYEQFF
TGCAGTGCTACCCTAGCGGGAGTCTACGAGCAGTTCTTC
>TRBJ2-2|few|TRBD1|TRBV7-8
CASSRFPGQGAPGELFF
TGTGCCAGCAGCCGCTTCCCGGGACAGGGGGCGCCGGGGGAGCTGTTTTTT
>TRBJ1-5|few|-|TRBV7-2
CASSLGAVQPQHF
TGTGCCAGCAGCTTAGGAGCCGTACAGCCCCAGCATTTT
>TRBJ2-7|few|TRBD1|TRBV7-9
CASSWFSGQNSYEQYF
TGTGCCAGCAGCTGGTTCTCGGGACAGAATTCCTACGAGCAGTACTTC
>TRBJ2-7|-|-|TRBV6-1
CAGGTSYEQYF
TGTGCCGGAGGGACAAGCTACGAGCAGTACTTC
>TRBJ1-1|-|-|TRBV11-2
CASSLQSLLNTEAFF
TGTGCCAGCAGCTTACAGTCACTCTTGAACACTGAAGCTTTCTTT
>TRBJ2-3|few|-|TRBV20-1
CSALLTDTQYF
TGCAGTGCTCTCCTCACAGATACGCAGTATTTT
>TRBJ2-1|few|TRBD2|TRBV6-1
CASSLVGLAGYNEQFF
TGTGCCAGCAGTCTCGTGGGACTAGCGGGGTACAATGAGCAGTTCTTC
>TRBJ2-7|-|-|TRBV20-1
CSARLGGGFYEQYF
TGCAGTGCCCGCCTGGGCGGAGGTTTCTACGAGCAGTACTTC
>TRBJ2-2|many|TRBD1|TRBV7-2
CASSWDRGRAGELFF
TGTGCCAGCAGCTGGGACAGGGGCCGGGCCGGGGAGCTGTTTTTT
>TRBJ2-7|-|-|TRBV6-6
CASSYDPPSDIKSEQYF
TGTGCCAGCAGTTACGACCCCCCGTCGGATATCAAGTCCGAGCAGTACTTC
>TRBJ2-5|many|-|TRBV7-2
CASSLVAGTETQYF
TGTGCCAGCAGCTTAGTGGCGGGAACAGAGACCCAGTACTTC
>TRBJ2-6|few|-|TRBV6-1
CASAVGGLSGANVLTF
TGTGCCAGCGCTGTAGGAGGACTTTCTGGGGCCAACGTCCTGACTTTC
>TRBJ2-7|-|TRBD2|TRBV10-1
CASSESIPGGSFHEQYF
TGCGCCAGCAGTGAGTCTATCCCGGGCGGGAGTTTCCACGAGCAGTACTTC
>TRBJ2-5|few|TRBD1|TRBV7-9
CASSLDRGIPETQYF
TGTGCCAGCAGCTTAGACAGGGGTATCCCGGAGACCCAGTACTTC
>TRBJ2-2|-|TRBD2|TRBV18
CASSRKGLAGVGTGELFF
TGTGCCAGCTCACGGAAGGGACTAGCGGGAGTGGGCACCGGGGAGCTGTTTTTT
>TRBJ1-1|many|TRBD1|TRBV29-1
CSGQDRVEGAEAFF
TGCAGCGGGCAAGACAGGGTCGAAGGGGCTGAAGCTTTCTTT
>TRBJ1-3|few|-|TRBV3-1
CASSHHGGEPGNTIYF
TGTGCCAGCAGCCATCATGGCGGGGAACCTGGAAACACCATATATTTT
>TRBJ2-1|-|-|TRBV25-1
CASSGTAPTYNEQFF
TGTGCCAGCAGCGGGACCGCTCCCACCTACAATGAGCAGTTCTTC
>TRBJ2-2|-|TRBD2|TRBV5-1
CASSSRGGALGVAGELFF
TGCGCCAGCAGCTCGAGGGGAGGGGCCCTTGGTGTGGCCGGGGAGCTGTTTTTT
>TRBJ1-1|few|-|TRBV20-1
CSARDPSGLNTEAFF
TGCAGTGCTAGAGATCCATCAGGTTTGAACACTGAAGCTTTCTTT
>TRBJ1-1|few|-|TRBV28
CASREPNTEAFF
TGTGCCAGCAGAGAACCGAACACTGAAGCTTTCTTT
>TRBJ1-4|many|-|TRBV7-8
CASSEQPTNEKLFF
TGTGCCAGCAGCGAACAGCCAACTAATGAAAAACTGTTTTTT
>TRBJ1-2|few|-|TRBV28
CASSLFVVGRSGYTF
TGTGCCAGCAGTTTATTTGTGGTGGGGCGATCAGGCTACACCTTC
>TRBJ2-1|once|-|TRBV9
CASSILGEPYNEQFF
TGTGCCAGCAGCATCCTGGGGGAACCCTACAATGAGCAGTTCTTC
>TRBJ2-2|-|TRBD2|TRBV6-2/TRBV6-3
CASRQTSGRANTGELFF
TGTGCCAGCAGGCAAACTAGCGGGAGGGCGAACACCGGGGAGCTGTTTTTT
>TRBJ1-2|many|TRBD1|TRBV28
CASSQDRGYGYTF
TGTGCCAGCAGTCAGGACAGGGGTTATGGCTACACCTTC
>TRBJ2-3|few|TRBD2|TRBV20-1
CSAQSSGSTDTQYF
TGCAGTGCTCAGTCTAGCGGGAGTACAGATACGCAGTATTTT
>TRBJ2-1|many|-|TRBV7-3
CASTVAGSGNEQFF
TGTGCCAGCACTGTGGCGGGGTCGGGCAATGAGCAGTTCTTC
>TRBJ1-1|-|-|TRBV5-1
CASSRTALHTEAFF
TGCGCCAGCAGCAGGACAGCACTCCACACTGAAGCTTTCTTT
>TRBJ2-4|few|-|TRBV11-3
CASRAIAKNIQYF
TGTGCCAGCAGAGCGATAGCCAAAAACATTCAGTACTTC
>TRBJ1-6|few|-|TRBV20-1
CSARGQGRSSPLHF
TGCAGTGCTAGAGGGCAGGGTAGATCTTCACCCCTCCACTTT
>TRBJ1-6|many|-|TRBV6-2/TRBV6-3
CASSSTDVPNSPLHF
TGTGCCAGCAGTTCCACCGACGTACCTAATTCACCCCTCCACTTT
>TRBJ2-7|few|-|TRBV9
CASSVGPDSSYEQYF
TGTGCCAGCAGCGTAGGTCCGGATAGCTCCTACGAGCAGTACTTC
>TRBJ2-5|-|-|TRBV5-6
CASGFPRIASAQYF
TGTGCCAGCGGCTTCCCCAGAATCGCCAGTGCCCAGTACTTC
>TRBJ2-2|-|TRBD1|TRBV28
CASSSGQGSVGELFF
TGTGCCAGCAGTTCCGGACAGGGATCCGTTGGGGAGCTGTTTTTT
>TRBJ2-7|few|-|TRBV29-1
CSVERGSNEQYF
TGCAGCGTTGAGAGGGGATCCAACGAGCAGTACTTC
>TRBJ2-7|-|TRBD1|TRBV25-1
CARTKDREGEQYF
TGTGCCAGAACTAAGGACAGGGAAGGCGAGCAGTACTTC